This is a list of T cell receptor beta chains from one sample in a study of identical twins. TCRdb independently ran MiXCR on the 5' RACE reads; one entry per CDR3 protein. Found here are 210,000 or so distinct CDR3 sequences, less than 20% of them singletons; the top ten hold 40%. The data also belong to a second study, concerning T cells expressing NK-cell markers.

Material for sequencing was CD8+ T cells sorted from blood. These receptors were taken from a woman aged 18-30 years in good health. The CDR3 runs from the conserved cysteine through the conserved F or W. Each record gives: D gene, J gene, V gene, clone size, CDR3 DNA, CDR3 protein. The D gene is left open where the match is weak. Where a row states a size, it is once, few, many or the class of an expanded clone; other rows omit it.

NA TRBJ2-7 TRBV15 few TGTGCCACCAGCAGAGATAGGGGGGCCTTAGAGCAGTACTTC CATSRDRGALEQYF
NA TRBJ2-1 TRBV5-6 many TGTGCCAGCAGCTTCGGAGGGAGCAATGAGCAGTTCTTC CASSFGGSNEQFF
NA TRBJ2-1 TRBV3-1 NA TGTGCCAGCAGCCAAGGTCAGGGGGGGGCGTATGAGCAGTTCTTC CASSQGQGGAYEQFF
TRBD1 TRBJ1-2 TRBV29-1 NA TGCAGCGTTGGCCCCCGGGACAGCACCATAGCTAACTATGGCTACACCTTC CSVGPRDSTIANYGYTF
NA TRBJ2-3 TRBV7-2 NA TGTGCCAGCAGCTTAGAGGGGGGCGGGAGCACAGATACGCAGTATTTT CASSLEGGGSTDTQYF
NA TRBJ2-3 TRBV27 NA TGTGCCAGCACTCCAGCGTATGGCTCAGATACGCAGTATTTT CASTPAYGSDTQYF
NA TRBJ2-7 TRBV5-1 few TGCGCCAGCAGCTTCAGACAGTTGCCCTACGAGCAGTACTTC CASSFRQLPYEQYF
NA TRBJ2-7 TRBV2 medium-sized TGTGCCAGCAGTGAAATCGGGACCTTCGAGCAGTACTTC CASSEIGTFEQYF
NA TRBJ1-1 TRBV4-1 NA TGCGCCAGCAGCCAAGAGGGGAGCAACACTGAAGCTTTCTTT CASSQEGSNTEAFF
NA TRBJ2-3 TRBV18 few TGTGCCAGCTCACCTACCCGGGGCTTGGCAGATACGCAGTATTTT CASSPTRGLADTQYF
NA TRBJ2-3 TRBV29-1 few TGCAGCGTCCTCATACAGACTCTCACAGATACGCAGTATTTT CSVLIQTLTDTQYF
NA TRBJ2-5 TRBV20-1 few TGCAGTGCTAGAGGCCGCGACCCCCAAGAGACCCAGTACTTC CSARGRDPQETQYF
NA TRBJ1-6 TRBV12-3/TRBV12-4 NA TGTGCCAGCAGTTTCCGGGCCCCGAGCTCCTATAATTCACCCCTCCACTTT CASSFRAPSSYNSPLHF
NA TRBJ2-1 TRBV29-1 NA TGCAGCGTTCAAGGACGGGGAATGCATACTGAGCAGTTCTTC CSVQGRGMHTEQFF
TRBD2 TRBJ2-3 TRBV11-1 few TGTGCCAGCAGCGTTTTGGGGACTAGCGGGGGGGCTACGGATACGCAGTATTTT CASSVLGTSGGATDTQYF
NA TRBJ2-1 TRBV4-1 NA TGCGCCAGCAGCCCTACGTGGGGACCCGATTACAATGAGCAGTTCTTC CASSPTWGPDYNEQFF
NA TRBJ2-1 TRBV13 NA TGTGCCAGCAGCTTTGACCTTGGCGGCAATGAGCAGTTCTTC CASSFDLGGNEQFF
NA TRBJ2-3 TRBV6-6 few TGTGCCAGCAGTTACTTGGCGATAGATACGCAGTATTTT CASSYLAIDTQYF
TRBD2 TRBJ2-5 TRBV9 NA TGTGCCAGCAGCCCAGGACTAGCGGGGTACCAAGAGACCCAGTACTTC CASSPGLAGYQETQYF
TRBD2 TRBJ2-3 TRBV6-5 NA TGTGCCAGCAGCTCCCTCGAGCGGGGGACCACAGATACGCAGTATTTT CASSSLERGTTDTQYF